This T cell receptor (beta chain) was profiled in a study of blood T cell repertoires in COVID-19. Study details: COVID-19 samples, acute and convalescent, were from the United States, Italy and Spain.

A Seattle source enrolled patients during active infection and followed them longitudinally. Germline assignment: CDR1 MNHEY and CDR2 SVGAGI. The CDR3 totals 15 residues. The junction had 6 bases not matched to a gene; V was cut back by 6 bases and J by 2 bases. Some clones are missing from TCRdb's copy, which holds only in-frame ones; the method was immunoSEQ multiplex PCR. The data contain about 150,000 clones, around 83% of them seen just once; the ten biggest clones take up about 12%. The chain employs TRBV6-5 and TRBJ1-1; TRBD1 matches 10 bases. The specimen sequenced was peripheral blood. This receptor was taken from a woman aged 55-69 years with COVID-19, enrolled during active disease. This CDR3 reads CASRAGTGVNTEAFF. The CDR3 region has the DNA TGTGCCAGCAGAGCCGGGACAGGGGTTAACACTGAAGCTTTCTTT.